These T cell receptor beta chains were read from a single sample in a study of blood T cell repertoires in COVID-19. Sequencing was performed with immunoSEQ multiplex PCR; in TCRdb, only in-frame clones are kept and a portion is missing. The data show 50,000 to 55,000 clones, under 90% seen once. The sequencing input was peripheral blood. The receptors here all came from a man in his 70s with acute or convalescent COVID-19. CDR3s include the opening cysteine and the closing phenylalanine or tryptophan. The D gene is left open where the match is weak. Not all rows give a size; the values are once, few, many and, for expanded clones, a class.

V,size,D,J,DNA,CDR3
TRBV5-1,-,-,TRBJ2-7,TGCGCCAGCAGCTTTGGGCCAGGGGAAACCTACGAGCAGTACTTC,CASSFGPGETYEQYF
TRBV7-2,-,-,TRBJ2-7,TGTGCCAGCAGCTCGTCCAGGGGCGAGCAGTACTTC,CASSSSRGEQYF
TRBV14,-,TRBD1,TRBJ1-2,TGTGCCAGCAGCCTCAGGACAGGGCCGAATTCCAACTATGGCTACACCTTC,CASSLRTGPNSNYGYTF
TRBV3-1/TRBV3-2,-,-,TRBJ2-5,TGTGCCAGCAGCCAAGATCGGGGGTGGGAGACCCAGTACTTC,CASSQDRGWETQYF
TRBV28,once,-,TRBJ1-4,TGTGCCAGCAGTTTGGGCTTAACAGGGCCTGGAGAAAAACTGTTTTTT,CASSLGLTGPGEKLFF
TRBV14,-,TRBD1,TRBJ2-6,TGTGCCAGCAGCCAACAGGGGGCTGGGGCCAACGTCCTGACTTTC,CASSQQGAGANVLTF
TRBV4-1,-,TRBD1,TRBJ1-2,TGCGCCAGCAGCCAATACAGGGGGCGCGATGGCTACACCTTC,CASSQYRGRDGYTF
TRBV5-4,-,TRBD1,TRBJ1-2,TGTGCCAGCAGCCAACCAAAGACAGGGGACTACACCTTC,CASSQPKTGDYTF
TRBV5-1,-,-,TRBJ2-3,TGCGCCAGCAGTCCACCCTTTGACATTAGCACAGATACGCAGTATTTT,CASSPPFDISTDTQYF
TRBV6-5,-,-,TRBJ2-1,TGTGCCAGCAGATTACTTCCCAATGAGCAGTTCTTC,CASRLLPNEQFF
TRBV12-3/TRBV12-4,-,-,TRBJ2-1,TGTGCCAGCAGTTTAGTATCGGTTGAGCAGTTCTTC,CASSLVSVEQFF
TRBV15,-,TRBD1,TRBJ1-5,TGTGCCACCAGCAGAGGCGACAGGGATCAGCCCCAGCATTTT,CATSRGDRDQPQHF
TRBV29-1,-,-,TRBJ2-5,TGCAGCGTTGGAAGGGACTACCAAGAGACCCAGTACTTC,CSVGRDYQETQYF
TRBV2,-,-,TRBJ2-5,TGTGCCAGCAGTGAAGATCACTCCCCCCCCCAGTACTTC,CASSEDHSPPQYF
TRBV30,-,TRBD2,TRBJ2-7,TGTGCCTGGAGAAGCCCCGGGAGGGGTAGGTCCTACGAGCAGTACTTC,CAWRSPGRGRSYEQYF
TRBV19,-,TRBD2,TRBJ2-7,TGTGCCAGTAAGCGGGAGAGCTCCTACGAGCAGTACTTC,CASKRESSYEQYF
TRBV2,-,-,TRBJ2-1,TGTGCCAGCAGAGAGTACTCCTACAATGAGCAGTTCTTC,CASREYSYNEQFF
TRBV2,once,-,TRBJ1-6,TGTGCCAGCAGTGAAGGCCAAGTAACCGGGTCACCCCTCCACTTT,CASSEGQVTGSPLHF
TRBV27,-,TRBD1,TRBJ1-2,TGTGCCAGCAGAGGACAGGGAGGTTTTGGCTACACCTTC,CASRGQGGFGYTF
TRBV18,-,TRBD1,TRBJ2-3,TGTGCCAGCTCACGTGGCAGGGGGCACGGCACAGATACGCAGTATTTT,CASSRGRGHGTDTQYF
TRBV4-2,-,TRBD1,TRBJ1-1,TGTGCCACCAGGGGGCATGGGACTGAAGCTTTCTTT,CATRGHGTEAFF
TRBV6-2/TRBV6-3,-,-,TRBJ1-6,TGTGCCAGCAGTTACACGGATAATTCACCCCTCCACTTT,CASSYTDNSPLHF
TRBV18,-,-,TRBJ1-1,TGTGCCAGCTCTTATGACAGTAACACTGAAGCTTTCTTT,CASSYDSNTEAFF
TRBV9,-,-,TRBJ2-7,TGTGCCAGCACCCCTCCCGGAACCAACCGGGCCTACGAGCAGTACTTC,CASTPPGTNRAYEQYF